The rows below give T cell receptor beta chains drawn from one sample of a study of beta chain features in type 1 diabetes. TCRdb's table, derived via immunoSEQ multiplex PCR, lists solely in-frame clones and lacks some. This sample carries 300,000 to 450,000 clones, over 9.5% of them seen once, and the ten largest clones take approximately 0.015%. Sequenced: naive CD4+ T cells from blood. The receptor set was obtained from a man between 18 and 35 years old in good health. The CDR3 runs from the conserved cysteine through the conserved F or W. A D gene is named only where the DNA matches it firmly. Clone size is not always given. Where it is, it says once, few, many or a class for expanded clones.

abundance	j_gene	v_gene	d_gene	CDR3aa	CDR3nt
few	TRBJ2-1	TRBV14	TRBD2	CASSHTGGRGFF	TGTGCCAGCAGCCACACGGGAGGGCGGGGGTTCTTC
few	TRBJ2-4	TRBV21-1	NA	CASIVSGIAKNIQYF	TGTGCCAGCATCGTTAGCGGGATAGCCAAAAACATTCAGTACTTC
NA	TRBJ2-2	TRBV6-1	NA	CASDRNTGELFF	TGTGCCAGCGACAGGAACACCGGGGAGCTGTTTTTT
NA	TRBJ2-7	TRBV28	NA	CASIPGQTYEQYF	TGTGCCAGCATCCCGGGACAAACCTACGAGCAGTACTTC
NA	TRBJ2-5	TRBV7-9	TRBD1	CASSQPPGQGLETQYF	TGTGCCAGCAGCCAACCGCCGGGACAGGGATTAGAGACCCAGTACTTC
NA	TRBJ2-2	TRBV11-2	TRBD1	CASSPLRGPTGELFF	TGTGCCAGCAGTCCTTTGAGGGGGCCCACCGGGGAGCTGTTTTTT
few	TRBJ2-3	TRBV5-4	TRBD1	CASSPGTGPTDTQYF	TGTGCCAGCAGTCCCGGGACAGGGCCCACAGATACGCAGTATTTT
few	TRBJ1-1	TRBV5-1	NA	CASSSARGQQGRAFF	TGCGCCAGCAGCTCGGCTAGAGGGCAACAGGGACGGGCTTTCTTT
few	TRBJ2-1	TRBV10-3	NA	CAISDEGQEQFF	TGTGCCATCAGTGATGAGGGTCAAGAGCAGTTCTTC
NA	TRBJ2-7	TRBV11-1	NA	CASSGDSSYEQYF	TGTGCCAGCAGCGGAGACAGTTCCTACGAGCAGTACTTC